These 5 T cell receptor beta chains share one sample of origin, sequenced in a study of T cell responses to AZD1222 COVID-19 vaccine. Sequenced by immunoSEQ multiplex PCR; TCRdb stores in-frame clones only, minus some. In the table there are about 110,000 clones, about 90% of which are singletons. Here the sequenced sample was peripheral blood, taken on day 0 of AZD1222 vaccination. Receptors were obtained from an adult in good health.

The chain links TRBV25-1 to TRBJ1-6; 7 bases align to TRBD1. V lost 6 bases to trimming and J lost 6 bases; unmatched junction nucleotides: 14. CDR3 length: 17 residues. Germline loops: CDR1 MGHDK, CDR2 SYGVNS. The CDR3 here is CASRQTGSRTRNSPLHF. The CDR3 DNA reads as TGTGCCAGCAGACAGACAGGGTCCAGAACCCGTAATTCACCCCTCCACTTT. The variable domain in full, completed from reference TRBV25-1 and TRBJ1-6, reads EADIYQTPRYLVIGTGKKITLECSQTMGHDKMYWYQQDPGMELHLIHYSYGVNSTEKGDLSSESTVSRIRTEHFPLTLESARPSHTSQYLCASRQTGSRTRNSPLHFGNGTRLTVT.

The chain couples TRBV24-1 to TRBJ2-1, with 13 positions matching TRBD2. Germline V gene sequence: CDR1 KGHDR, CDR2 SFDVKD. Trimming removed 5 bases from V and 6 bases from J; junction bases left unmatched: 6. The CDR3 runs 16 residues. The CDR3 loop is CATSGGTSGDVNEQFF. CDR3 nucleotide sequence: TGTGCCACCAGTGGGGGGACTAGCGGGGATGTCAATGAGCAGTTCTTC.

The rearrangement links TRBV19 to TRBJ2-3; 8 nucleotides line up with TRBD1. The junction had 9 bases not matched to a gene; V was cut back by 5 bases and J by 5 bases. Germline V gene data show CDR1 as LNHDA and CDR2 as SQIVND (reference sequence). The length of the CDR3 is 15 residues. In DNA form, the CDR3 reads TGTGCCAGTAGTCCGGGGCAGGGGGCAAGAGATACGCAGTATTTT. It specifies CASSPGQGARDTQYF.

J is TRBJ1-2 and V is TRBV30, with D possibly being TRBD1 (6 bases). V gave up 4 bases and J gave up 4 bases, with 13 bases separating them. Germline CDR1 is GTSNPN and CDR2 is SVGIG (reference sequence). CDR3 length: 13 residues. CDR3 in amino acids: CAWITGFGYGYTF. The CDR3 DNA follows: TGTGCCTGGATTACAGGGTTTGGCTATGGCTACACCTTC.

The chain carries TRBV9 and TRBJ1-4; D possibly corresponds to TRBD1 (5 bases). There are 18 residues in the CDR3. The V and J ends lost 0 bases and 4 bases respectively, with 19 bases between them. The germline CDR1 and CDR2 sequences are SGDLS and YYNGEE. DNA of the CDR3: TGTGCCAGCAGCGTAGGGTATATGACGACAGAATTTAATGAAAAACTGTTTTTT. It specifies CASSVGYMTTEFNEKLFF.